Listed here is a single T cell receptor beta chain. The antigen this receptor binds is unknown. No per-base quality is available; no much larger clone lies one base away. This record comes from a study of cytotoxic CD8 clonotypes in ibrutinib-treated CLL (dated by TCRdb to about 2021). About the investigation overall: In this cohort, about 15 patients were treatment-naive and ten to eleven were relapsed/refractory, while fewer than 18 had unmutated IGHV. Every remission and progressive disease sample was obtained while ibrutinib was still being received by the patients. Partial responses were observed in about 24 patients and complete responses in 2; after a median follow-up of around 64 months, remission was maintained in approximately 14 patients and progression was observed in some 12. On average, each sample yielded approximately 250,000 productive templates and 80,000 to 95,000 productive rearrangements. Longitudinal samples were obtainable from about 30% of the roughly 90 participants in the trial. Cryopreserved peripheral blood mononuclear cells were obtained before treatment, at response, and at either sustained remission or disease progression. Response samples were taken after a median of roughly eleven months on treatment, ranging from about 6 to 40 months. Beyond this particular receptor, the publication reports: Public clonotypes were rare and either contracted or stayed stable during treatment, and the rise in clonality at ibrutinib response reflected the expansion of private clonotypes. Sampling times were not matched between patients in sustained remission and patients whose disease was progressing, and lymph node repertoires were not examined. Baseline clonality exceeded that of age-matched healthy donors and correlated strongly with circulating CD8+ T-cell counts. Clonality rose at ibrutinib response, remained stable during sustained remission, and dropped back toward baseline at progression.

From the cysteine through the phenylalanine, the CDR3 covers 14 amino acids. Solely the CDR3 DNA is kept, with 42 bases framed from the first base. Unmatched junction bases come to 10, with V trimmed by 5 bases and J by 6 bases. CDR1 and CDR2, per the germline V gene, are MDHEN and SYDVKM. The goal of deep resolution MiSeq sequencing was a depth between 1 in 1 million and 1 in 200,000 T cells, and coverage averaged 10x per clonotype. TCR beta libraries were generated with the immunoSEQ hsTCRB Kit. In the original analysis: The data were analyzed with ImmunoSEQ Analyzer and ImmunoSEQ Data Assistant, and V, D and J gene assignments followed IMGT definitions. Clonality, which ranges from 0 to 1, was calculated as one minus the normalized Shannon entropy of productive rearrangement frequencies. Public clonotype analysis was restricted to overrepresented clonotypes comprising at least 0.05% of each patient's repertoire. Repertoires from about a dozen age-matched healthy donors in immuneACCESS were used as clonality controls. TCRdb provides this immuneACCESS table in a form limited to in-frame rearrangements. Some clones are lacking; in checked studies, under half of them reflect an unresolved V gene, and why the rest are absent is not known. Clone size and V and J calls were adopted from that table, with D and trimming inferred from the DNA. The sample yields approximately 190,000 clones; over 65% were counted once. Of the sample, approximately 6.3% falls within the top ten clones.

Interpreted using the paper, the time point label stands for: 12 months on ibrutinib. Roughly 1.9 micrograms of genomic DNA were extracted from cryopreserved PBMCs for TCR beta library preparation. High-throughput TCR beta sequencing was performed on longitudinal blood samples from CLL patients receiving ibrutinib monotherapy. The patients took part in an open-label, single-center phase 2 trial of ibrutinib monotherapy. The material was PBMCs, obtained after 12 months of ibrutinib treatment. This clonotype was obtained from a human donor with chronic lymphocytic leukemia. The chain couples TRBV28 to TRBJ2-7; 7 bases in the middle match TRBD1. The CDR3 sequence is CASSLTKRQGEQYF. The DNA is TGTGCCAGCAGTCTCACAAAAAGACAGGGCGAGCAGTACTTC.